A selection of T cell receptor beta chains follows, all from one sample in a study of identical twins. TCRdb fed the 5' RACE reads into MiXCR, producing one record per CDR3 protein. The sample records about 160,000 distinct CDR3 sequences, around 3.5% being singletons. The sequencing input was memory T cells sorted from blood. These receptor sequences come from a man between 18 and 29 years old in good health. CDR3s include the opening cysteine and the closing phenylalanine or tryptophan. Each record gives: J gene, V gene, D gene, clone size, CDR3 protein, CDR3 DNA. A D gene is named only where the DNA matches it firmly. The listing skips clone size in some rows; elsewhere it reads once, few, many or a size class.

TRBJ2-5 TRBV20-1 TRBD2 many CSARDLVTSGTQYF TGCAGTGCTAGAGATCTAGTCACTAGCGGGACCCAGTACTTC
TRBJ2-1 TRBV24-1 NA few CATSDPQAGGRNEQFF TGTGCCACCAGTGACCCCCAAGCGGGTGGACGCAATGAGCAGTTCTTC
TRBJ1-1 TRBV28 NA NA CASSPSLGTDHTEAFF TGTGCCAGCAGTCCTTCCCTCGGGACGGATCACACTGAAGCTTTCTTT
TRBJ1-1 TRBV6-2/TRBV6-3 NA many CASSYPTGGVNTEAFF TGTGCCAGCAGTTACCCCACTGGAGGGGTGAACACTGAAGCTTTCTTT
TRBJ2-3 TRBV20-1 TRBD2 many CSASSGRLTDTQYF TGCAGTGCTTCTAGCGGGAGGTTGACAGATACGCAGTATTTT
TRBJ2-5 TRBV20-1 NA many CSATEGETQYF TGCAGTGCTACGGAGGGAGAGACCCAGTACTTC
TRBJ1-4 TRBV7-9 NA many CASSFHRGANEKLFF TGTGCCAGCAGCTTCCACCGGGGGGCTAATGAAAAACTGTTTTTT
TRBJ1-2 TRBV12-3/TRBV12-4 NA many CASSLALWGGYTF TGTGCCAGCAGTTTAGCGCTATGGGGTGGCTACACCTTC
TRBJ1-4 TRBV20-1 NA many CSARTQVATNEKLFF TGCAGTGCGAGGACCCAGGTTGCAACTAATGAAAAACTGTTTTTT
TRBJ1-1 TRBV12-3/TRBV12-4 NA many CASSFGRAEAFF TGTGCCAGCAGTTTCGGTCGGGCTGAAGCTTTCTTT
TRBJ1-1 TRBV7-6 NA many CASSLGDNVNTEAFF TGTGCCAGCAGCTTAGGGGACAATGTAAACACTGAAGCTTTCTTT
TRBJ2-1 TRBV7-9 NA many CASSPVGEQFF TGTGCCAGCAGCCCGGTGGGTGAGCAGTTCTTC
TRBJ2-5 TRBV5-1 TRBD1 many CASSFPGQAETQYF TGCGCCAGCAGTTTTCCGGGACAGGCCGAGACCCAGTACTTC
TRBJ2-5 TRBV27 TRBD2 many CASSHRLAGQQETQYF TGTGCCAGCAGTCACCGACTAGCGGGACAACAAGAGACCCAGTACTTC
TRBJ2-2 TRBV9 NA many CASSPSLSTGELFF TGTGCCAGCAGCCCGTCGTTGAGCACCGGGGAGCTGTTTTTT
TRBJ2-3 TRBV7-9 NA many CASSLAGSGNTDTQYF TGTGCCAGCAGCTTAGCGGGCAGTGGAAACACAGATACGCAGTATTTT